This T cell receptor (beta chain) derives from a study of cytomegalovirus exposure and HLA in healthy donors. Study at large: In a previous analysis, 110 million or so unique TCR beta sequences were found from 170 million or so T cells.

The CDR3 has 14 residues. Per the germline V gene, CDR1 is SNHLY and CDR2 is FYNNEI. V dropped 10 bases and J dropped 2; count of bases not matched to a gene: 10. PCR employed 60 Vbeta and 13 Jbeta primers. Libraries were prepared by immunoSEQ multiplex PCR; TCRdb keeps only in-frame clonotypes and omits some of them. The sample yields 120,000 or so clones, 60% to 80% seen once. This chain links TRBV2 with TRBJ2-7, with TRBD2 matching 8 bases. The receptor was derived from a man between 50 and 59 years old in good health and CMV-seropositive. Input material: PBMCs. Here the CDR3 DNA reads TGTGCCACATCAGGGAGCGGGGGTACCTACGAGCAGTACTTC. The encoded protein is CATSGSGGTYEQYF. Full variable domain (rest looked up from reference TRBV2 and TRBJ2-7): EPEVTQTPSHQVTQMGQEVILRCVPISNHLYFYWYRQILGQKVEFLVSFYNNEISEKSEIFDDQFSVERPDGSNFTLKIRSTKLEDSAMYFCATSGSGGTYEQYFGPGTRLTVT.